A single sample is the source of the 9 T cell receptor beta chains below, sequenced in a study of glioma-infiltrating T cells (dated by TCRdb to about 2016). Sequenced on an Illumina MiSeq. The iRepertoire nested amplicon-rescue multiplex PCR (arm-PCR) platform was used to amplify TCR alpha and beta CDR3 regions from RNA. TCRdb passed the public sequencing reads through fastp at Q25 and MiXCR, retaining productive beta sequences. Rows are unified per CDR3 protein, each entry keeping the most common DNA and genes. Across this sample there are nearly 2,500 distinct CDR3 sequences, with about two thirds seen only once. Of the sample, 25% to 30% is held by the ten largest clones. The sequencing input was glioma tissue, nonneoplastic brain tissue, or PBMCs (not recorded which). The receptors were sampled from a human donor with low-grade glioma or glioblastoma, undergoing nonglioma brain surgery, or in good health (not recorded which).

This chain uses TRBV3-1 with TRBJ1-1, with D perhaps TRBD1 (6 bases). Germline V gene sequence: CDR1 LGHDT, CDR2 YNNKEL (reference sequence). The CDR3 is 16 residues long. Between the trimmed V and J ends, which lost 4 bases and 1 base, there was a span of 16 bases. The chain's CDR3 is CASSPTVTGKNTEAFF. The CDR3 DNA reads TGTGCCAGCAGCCCCACCGTTACAGGGAAGAACACTGAAGCTTTCTTT. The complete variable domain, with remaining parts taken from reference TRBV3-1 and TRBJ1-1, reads DTAVSQTPKYLVTQMGNDKSIKCEQNLGHDTMYWYKQDSKKFLKIMFSYNNKELIINETVPNRFSPKSPDKAHLNLHINSLELGDSAVYFCASSPTVTGKNTEAFFGQGTRLTVV.

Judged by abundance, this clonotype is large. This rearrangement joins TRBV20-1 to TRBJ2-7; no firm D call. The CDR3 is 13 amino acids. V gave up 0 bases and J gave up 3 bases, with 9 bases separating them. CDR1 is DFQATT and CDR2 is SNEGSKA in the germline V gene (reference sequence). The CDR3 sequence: CSARESKNYEQYF. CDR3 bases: TGCAGTGCTAGAGAAAGCAAGAACTACGAGCAGTACTTC.

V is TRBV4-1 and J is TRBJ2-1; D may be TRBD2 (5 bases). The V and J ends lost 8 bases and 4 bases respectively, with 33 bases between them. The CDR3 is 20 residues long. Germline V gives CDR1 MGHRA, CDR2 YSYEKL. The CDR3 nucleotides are TGCGCCAGCCAAGATACGAGTCGGTCGGGGTGGCTATTATTATACAATGAGCAGTTCTTC. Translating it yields CASQDTSRSGWLLLYNEQFF.

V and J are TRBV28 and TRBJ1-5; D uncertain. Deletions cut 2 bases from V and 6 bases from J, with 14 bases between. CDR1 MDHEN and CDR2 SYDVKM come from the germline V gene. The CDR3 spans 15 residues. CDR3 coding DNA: TGTGCCAGCAGTTTAGAAGTTTATCGGAGTCAGCCCCAGCATTTT. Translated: CASSLEVYRSQPQHF. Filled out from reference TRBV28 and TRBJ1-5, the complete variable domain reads DVKVTQSSRYLVKRTGEKVFLECVQDMDHENMFWYRQDPGLGLRLIYFSYDVKMKEKGDIPEGYSVSREKKERFSLILESASTNQTSMYLCASSLEVYRSQPQHFGDGTRLSIL.

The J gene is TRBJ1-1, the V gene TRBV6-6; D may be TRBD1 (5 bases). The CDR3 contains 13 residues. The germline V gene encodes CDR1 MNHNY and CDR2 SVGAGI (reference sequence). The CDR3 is CVSSYLSRQEAFF. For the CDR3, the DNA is TGTGTTAGCAGTTACTTGAGTAGACAGGAAGCTTTCTTT.

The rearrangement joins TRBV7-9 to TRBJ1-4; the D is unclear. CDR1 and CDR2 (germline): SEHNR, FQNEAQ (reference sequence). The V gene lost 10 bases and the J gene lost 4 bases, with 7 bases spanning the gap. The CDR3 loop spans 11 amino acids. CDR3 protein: CATALNEKLFF. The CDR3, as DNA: TGTGCCACAGCCCTTAATGAAAAACTGTTTTTT.

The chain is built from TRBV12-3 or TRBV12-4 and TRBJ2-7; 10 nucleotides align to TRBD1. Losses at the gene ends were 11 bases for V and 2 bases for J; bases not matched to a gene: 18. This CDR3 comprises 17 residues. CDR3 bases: TGTGCCGGAAGTTTAGTCTCGGGACAGGGGATGACCTACGAGCAGTACTTC. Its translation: CAGSLVSGQGMTYEQYF.

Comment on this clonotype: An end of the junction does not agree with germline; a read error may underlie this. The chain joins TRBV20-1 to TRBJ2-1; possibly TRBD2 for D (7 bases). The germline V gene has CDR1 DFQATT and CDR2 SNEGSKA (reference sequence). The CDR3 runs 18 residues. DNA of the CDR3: TGCAGTTCTAGGGATACCACTAGTGGGGGGGCCCGACACAATGAGCAGTTCTTC. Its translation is CSSRDTTSGGARHNEQFF.

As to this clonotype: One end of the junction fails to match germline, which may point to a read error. The CDR3 DNA is TGTGCCATCAGTGAGTCTATTCCCAATCCGCCCCAGCATTTT. This translates into CAISESIPNPPQHF. The gene calls are TRBV10-3 and TRBJ1-5, with unresolved D. The CDR3 spans 14 residues. Looked up from germline, CDR1 is ENHRY and CDR2 is SYGVKD.